These T cell receptor beta chains were read from a single sample in a study of blood T cell repertoires in COVID-19. TCRdb's copy holds only in-frame clones and misses some; the assay was immunoSEQ multiplex PCR. In the table there are hundreds of thousands of clones, around 84% of which are singletons. The sample comprised peripheral blood. These TCRs come from a woman of 80 years or more with active or convalescent COVID-19. CDR3s include the opening cysteine and the closing phenylalanine or tryptophan. The order of the fields is clone size, J gene, V gene, D gene, CDR3 protein, CDR3 DNA. A D gene is named only where the DNA matches it firmly. Clone size is stated in some rows and not others, as once, few, many or a class when expanded.

clone_size: once; j_call: TRBJ1-2; v_call: TRBV29-1; d_call: TRBD1; cdr3_aa: CSGQTGGGYGYTF; cdr3_nt: TGCAGCGGCCAGACAGGGGGAGGATATGGCTACACCTTC
clone_size: once; j_call: TRBJ2-7; v_call: TRBV15; d_call: .; cdr3_aa: CATSRGKTGSFNYEQYF; cdr3_nt: TGTGCCACCAGCAGAGGCAAAACAGGGTCATTCAACTACGAGCAGTACTTC
clone_size: .; j_call: TRBJ2-1; v_call: TRBV9; d_call: TRBD1; cdr3_aa: CASSPQRTGVEQFF; cdr3_nt: TGTGCCAGCAGCCCTCAGAGAACAGGGGTTGAGCAGTTCTTC
clone_size: .; j_call: TRBJ1-6; v_call: TRBV3-1/TRBV3-2; d_call: .; cdr3_aa: CASSQAEVYNSPLHF; cdr3_nt: TGTGCCAGCAGCCAAGCGGAGGTATATAATTCACCCCTCCACTTT
clone_size: .; j_call: TRBJ2-5; v_call: TRBV18; d_call: .; cdr3_aa: CASSPLLGADETQYF; cdr3_nt: TGTGCCAGCTCACCGCTGTTAGGGGCCGACGAGACCCAGTACTTC
clone_size: .; j_call: TRBJ1-2; v_call: TRBV3-1/TRBV3-2; d_call: .; cdr3_aa: CASSQTTADGYTF; cdr3_nt: TGTGCCAGCAGCCAAACCACTGCGGATGGCTACACCTTC
clone_size: .; j_call: TRBJ2-1; v_call: TRBV30; d_call: TRBD2; cdr3_aa: CAWRSPYGTSAYNEQFF; cdr3_nt: TGTGCCTGGAGATCCCCTTACGGGACTAGCGCCTACAATGAGCAGTTCTTC
clone_size: .; j_call: TRBJ2-1; v_call: TRBV7-3; d_call: TRBD2; cdr3_aa: CASSPSGTYNEQFF; cdr3_nt: TGTGCCAGCAGCCCTAGCGGGACCTACAATGAGCAGTTCTTC
clone_size: .; j_call: TRBJ2-2; v_call: TRBV10-3; d_call: TRBD2; cdr3_aa: CAITEAGRNTGELFF; cdr3_nt: TGTGCCATCACTGAAGCGGGGAGGAACACCGGGGAGCTGTTTTTT
clone_size: once; j_call: TRBJ1-1; v_call: TRBV29-1; d_call: TRBD1; cdr3_aa: CSVRTGPNTEAFF; cdr3_nt: TGCAGCGTTAGGACAGGCCCGAACACTGAAGCTTTCTTT
clone_size: .; j_call: TRBJ2-6; v_call: TRBV19; d_call: TRBD1; cdr3_aa: CASRPGQVSGANVLTF; cdr3_nt: TGTGCCAGTAGACCGGGACAGGTCTCTGGGGCCAACGTCCTGACTTTC
clone_size: .; j_call: TRBJ2-1; v_call: TRBV11-2; d_call: .; cdr3_aa: CASSLGRSSYNEQFF; cdr3_nt: TGTGCCAGCAGCTTAGGTAGGAGCTCCTACAATGAGCAGTTCTTC
clone_size: .; j_call: TRBJ2-7; v_call: TRBV6-5; d_call: .; cdr3_aa: CASSYSSVGAYEQYF; cdr3_nt: TGTGCCAGCAGTTACTCGAGTGTAGGAGCCTACGAGCAGTACTTC
clone_size: .; j_call: TRBJ1-1; v_call: TRBV7-9; d_call: .; cdr3_aa: CASSLLTGDDTEAFF; cdr3_nt: TGTGCCAGCAGCCTTCTGACAGGAGATGACACTGAAGCTTTCTTT
clone_size: .; j_call: TRBJ2-4; v_call: TRBV7-3; d_call: .; cdr3_aa: CASSPGLLLAKNIQYF; cdr3_nt: TGTGCCAGCAGCCCGGGACTCCTACTAGCCAAAAACATTCAGTACTTC
clone_size: .; j_call: TRBJ1-2; v_call: TRBV6-1; d_call: .; cdr3_aa: CVSSERGRRQGHGYTF; cdr3_nt: TGTGTCAGCAGTGAAAGGGGTCGGCGGCAGGGCCATGGCTACACCTTC
clone_size: .; j_call: TRBJ1-4; v_call: TRBV6-5; d_call: .; cdr3_aa: CASSHNRDPPEKLFF; cdr3_nt: TGTGCCAGCAGTCACAACAGGGACCCCCCTGAAAAACTGTTTTTT
clone_size: .; j_call: TRBJ2-3; v_call: TRBV5-5; d_call: .; cdr3_aa: CASSLARGGTDTQYF; cdr3_nt: TGTGCCAGCAGCTTGGCACGCGGAGGGACAGATACGCAGTATTTT
clone_size: once; j_call: TRBJ2-3; v_call: TRBV5-8; d_call: .; cdr3_aa: CASRQLLYLTADTDTQYF; cdr3_nt: TGTGCCAGCCGACAACTATTATACTTGACAGCAGACACAGATACGCAGTATTTT
clone_size: .; j_call: TRBJ1-1; v_call: TRBV6-5; d_call: .; cdr3_aa: CASREGGLFTEAFF; cdr3_nt: TGTGCCAGCAGGGAGGGGGGGTTATTCACTGAAGCTTTCTTT
clone_size: .; j_call: TRBJ1-2; v_call: TRBV27; d_call: .; cdr3_aa: CASSPGNYGYTF; cdr3_nt: TGTGCCAGCAGTCCAGGGAACTATGGCTACACCTTC
clone_size: .; j_call: TRBJ2-3; v_call: TRBV7-9; d_call: .; cdr3_aa: CASSSDSSTDTQYF; cdr3_nt: TGTGCCAGCAGCTCCGACAGTAGCACAGATACGCAGTATTTT
clone_size: few; j_call: TRBJ1-1; v_call: TRBV28; d_call: .; cdr3_aa: CASSFPEGGRGTEAFF; cdr3_nt: TGTGCCAGCAGTTTCCCCGAGGGGGGGCGCGGGACTGAAGCTTTCTTT
clone_size: .; j_call: TRBJ2-3; v_call: TRBV6-1; d_call: TRBD2; cdr3_aa: CASSELVVAGHTDTQYF; cdr3_nt: TGTGCCAGCAGTGAACTAGTGGTAGCGGGACACACAGATACGCAGTATTTT
clone_size: once; j_call: TRBJ1-1; v_call: TRBV7-9; d_call: TRBD1; cdr3_aa: CASSLDRGVTEAFF; cdr3_nt: TGTGCCAGCAGCTTAGACAGGGGTGTCACTGAAGCTTTCTTT
clone_size: .; j_call: TRBJ1-4; v_call: TRBV4-3; d_call: .; cdr3_aa: CASSSNEAGKEKLFF; cdr3_nt: TGCGCCAGCAGTTCAAACGAAGCAGGGAAAGAAAAACTGTTTTTT
clone_size: .; j_call: TRBJ2-5; v_call: TRBV7-8; d_call: .; cdr3_aa: CASSRDFFQETQYF; cdr3_nt: TGTGCCAGCAGTCGGGACTTTTTTCAAGAGACCCAGTACTTC
clone_size: .; j_call: TRBJ2-5; v_call: TRBV5-4; d_call: TRBD2; cdr3_aa: CASSSGTSGREETQYF; cdr3_nt: TGTGCCAGCAGCTCCGGGACTAGCGGGAGGGAAGAGACCCAGTACTTC
clone_size: .; j_call: TRBJ1-2; v_call: TRBV6-6; d_call: TRBD1; cdr3_aa: CASSYSMVYRDRSF; cdr3_nt: TGTGCCAGCAGTTACTCGATGGTCTACCGGGACAGAAGCTTC
clone_size: .; j_call: TRBJ1-1; v_call: TRBV7-3; d_call: .; cdr3_aa: CASSSTLGAEAFF; cdr3_nt: TGTGCCAGCAGCTCAACATTGGGAGCTGAAGCTTTCTTT
clone_size: .; j_call: TRBJ1-2; v_call: TRBV5-1; d_call: TRBD1; cdr3_aa: CASSPTGDYGYTF; cdr3_nt: TGCGCCAGCAGCCCGACAGGGGACTACGGCTACACCTTC
clone_size: .; j_call: TRBJ1-3; v_call: TRBV4-2; d_call: .; cdr3_aa: CASSGAGNTIYF; cdr3_nt: TGTGCCTCCTCTGGGGCCGGAAACACCATATATTTT
clone_size: .; j_call: TRBJ2-5; v_call: TRBV7-2; d_call: .; cdr3_aa: CASSYDRGETQYF; cdr3_nt: TGTGCCAGCAGCTACGACCGGGGAGAGACCCAGTACTTC